This T cell receptor (beta chain) originates from a study of early T cells in non-severe SARS-CoV-2 infection. Notes on the study in general: Private and CD4 specificities were missed by VDJdb matching, skewed to anti-spike CD8.

Germline CDR1 is DFQATT and CDR2 is SNEGSKA (reference sequence). This CDR3 has 15 residues. With V trimmed by 3 bases and J by 2 bases, 5 bases remained unmatched. About this clonotype itself: The antigen is undetermined.

Unique molecular identifiers (one per individual cDNA molecule) were attached. TCRdb independently ran MiXCR on the 5' RACE reads; one entry per CDR3 protein. The repertoire holds more than 50,000 distinct CDR3 sequences, with approximately 15% as singletons. The sequence was obtained from an adult who was a healthcare worker with PCR-confirmed SARS-CoV-2 infection or an uninfected control (not recorded which). The chain employs TRBV20-1 and TRBJ2-1, with TRBD2 identical over 9 bases. The sample here was whole blood, taken at baseline. The CDR3 DNA is TGCAGTGCTAGGTTTTTAGCGGGAGCCTACAATGAGCAGTTCTTC. This encodes CSARFLAGAYNEQFF.